This T cell receptor beta chain was recovered during a study of T cell responses to AZD1222 COVID-19 vaccine. Study-wide findings and caveats: Researchers took repertoire samples only after the peak T cell response had come. Distributed over spike, vaccine-associated CD4 TCRs predominated at 160-218 and 743-854. Spike-specific TCR depth and breadth grew after two AZD1222 doses. Nearly half of unique spike-specific TCRs reportedly avoided B.1.351 and B.1.1.7 mutated regions.

Libraries were prepared by immunoSEQ multiplex PCR; TCRdb keeps only in-frame clonotypes and omits some of them. Of roughly 85,000 clones listed, approximately 90% are singletons. The CDR3 loop spans 14 amino acids. The V end was cut by 1 base, the J end by 3 bases, with 9 bases between. Germline V CDR1 and CDR2: SGHVS, FQNEAQ. About this clone itself: The target antigen is unknown.

The chain is built from TRBV7-8 and TRBJ1-1; D not certain. This TCR was sampled from an adult who received the AZD1222 COVID-19 vaccine. Sequences were derived from peripheral blood, sampled 28 days after the second AZD1222 dose. The CDR3 DNA reads TGTGCCAGCAGCTTAGGAGGGTCGGACACTGAAGCTTTCTTT. Translation: CASSLGGSDTEAFF.